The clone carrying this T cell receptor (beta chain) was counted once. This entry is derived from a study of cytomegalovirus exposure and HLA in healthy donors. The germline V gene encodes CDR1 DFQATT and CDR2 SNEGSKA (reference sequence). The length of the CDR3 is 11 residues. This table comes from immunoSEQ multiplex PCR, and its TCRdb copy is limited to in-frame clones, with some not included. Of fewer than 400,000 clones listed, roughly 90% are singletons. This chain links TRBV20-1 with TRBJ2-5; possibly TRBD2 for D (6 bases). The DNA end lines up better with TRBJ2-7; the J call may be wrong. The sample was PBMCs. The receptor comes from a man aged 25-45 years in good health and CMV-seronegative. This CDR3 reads CSAATSNEQYF. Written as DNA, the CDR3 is TGCAGTGCGGCGACTAGTAACGAGCAGTACTTC.